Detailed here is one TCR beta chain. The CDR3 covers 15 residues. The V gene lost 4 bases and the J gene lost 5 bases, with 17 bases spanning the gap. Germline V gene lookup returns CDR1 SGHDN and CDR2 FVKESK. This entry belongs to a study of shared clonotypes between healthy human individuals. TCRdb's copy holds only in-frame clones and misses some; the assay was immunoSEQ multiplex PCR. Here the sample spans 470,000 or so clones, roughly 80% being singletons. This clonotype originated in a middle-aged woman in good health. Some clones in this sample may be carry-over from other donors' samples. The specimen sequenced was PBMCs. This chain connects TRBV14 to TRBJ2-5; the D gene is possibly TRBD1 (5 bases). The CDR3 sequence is CASSRLGQVGETQYF. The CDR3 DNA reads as TGTGCCAGCAGCCGCTTGGGGCAGGTCGGGGAGACCCAGTACTTC.